This T cell receptor beta chain is drawn from a study of identifying expanded T cells in peripheral blood. TCRdb's table, derived via immunoSEQ multiplex PCR, lists solely in-frame clones and lacks some. The sample shows about 58,000 clones, roughly nine tenths of them seen only once. Germline V CDR1 and CDR2: LGHNA, YNFKEQ. The CDR3 loop spans 13 amino acids. V lost 1 base, J lost 4 bases, and 7 bases lay in between. Material for sequencing was blood. The chain links TRBV4-2 to TRBJ1-2; D is unclear. This receptor was identified in a person between 18 and 75 years old in good health. In DNA form, the CDR3 reads TGTGCCAGCAGCCAAGGCACAGCCTATGGCTACACCTTC. Its translation: CASSQGTAYGYTF.